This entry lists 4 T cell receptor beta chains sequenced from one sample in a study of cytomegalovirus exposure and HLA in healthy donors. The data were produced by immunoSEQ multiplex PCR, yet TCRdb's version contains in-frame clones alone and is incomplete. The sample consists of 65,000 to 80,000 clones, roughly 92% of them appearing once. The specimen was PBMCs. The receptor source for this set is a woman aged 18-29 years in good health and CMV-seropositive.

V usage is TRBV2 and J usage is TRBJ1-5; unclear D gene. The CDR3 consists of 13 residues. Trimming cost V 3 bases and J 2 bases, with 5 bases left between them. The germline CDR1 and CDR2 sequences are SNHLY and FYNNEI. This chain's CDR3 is CASSEPGNQPQHF. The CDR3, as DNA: TGTGCCAGCAGTGAGCCAGGCAATCAGCCCCAGCATTTT. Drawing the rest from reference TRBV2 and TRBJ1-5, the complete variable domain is EPEVTQTPSHQVTQMGQEVILRCVPISNHLYFYWYRQILGQKVEFLVSFYNNEISEKSEIFDDQFSVERPDGSNFTLKIRSTKLEDSAMYFCASSEPGNQPQHFGDGTRLSIL.

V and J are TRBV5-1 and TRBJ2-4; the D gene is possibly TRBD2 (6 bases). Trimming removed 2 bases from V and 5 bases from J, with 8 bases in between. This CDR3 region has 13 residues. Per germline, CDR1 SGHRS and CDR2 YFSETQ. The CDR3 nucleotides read TGCGCCAGCAGCTTAGGGACTGAAAACATTCAGTACTTC. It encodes CASSLGTENIQYF.

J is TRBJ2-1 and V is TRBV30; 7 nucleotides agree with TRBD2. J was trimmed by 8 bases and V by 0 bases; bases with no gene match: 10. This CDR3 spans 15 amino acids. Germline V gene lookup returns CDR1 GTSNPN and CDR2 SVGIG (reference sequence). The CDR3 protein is CAWSVGGGQTDEQFF. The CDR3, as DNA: TGTGCCTGGAGTGTCGGGGGAGGGCAAACTGATGAGCAGTTCTTC.

In nucleotides, the CDR3 is TGTGCCAGCAGTTTTGGACTAGCGGGGGGAGAGACCCAGTACTTC. Translation: CASSFGLAGGETQYF. V usage is TRBV7-9 and J usage is TRBJ2-5; 14 bases are a match to TRBD2. CDR1 is SEHNR, CDR2 FQNEAQ, per germline (reference sequence). This CDR3 has 15 residues. Unmatched junction bases numbered 4, after V lost 6 bases and J lost 4 bases.